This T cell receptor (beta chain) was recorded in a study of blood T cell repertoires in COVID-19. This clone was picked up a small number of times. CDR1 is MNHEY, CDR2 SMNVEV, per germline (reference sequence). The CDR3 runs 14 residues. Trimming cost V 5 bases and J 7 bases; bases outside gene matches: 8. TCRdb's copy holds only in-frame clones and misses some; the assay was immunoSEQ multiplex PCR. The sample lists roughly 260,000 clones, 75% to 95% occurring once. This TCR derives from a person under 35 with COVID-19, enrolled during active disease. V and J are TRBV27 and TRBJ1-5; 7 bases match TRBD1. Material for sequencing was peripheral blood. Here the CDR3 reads CASSLRGREQPQHF. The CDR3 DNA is TGTGCCAGCAGTCTGAGGGGGCGAGAACAGCCCCAGCATTTT.